The sequence of this T cell receptor beta chain was determined in a study of STAT5B mutations in CD4+ large granular lymphocyte leukemia. Only in-frame clones appear in the TCRdb table, and some are missing; sequencing was by immunoSEQ multiplex PCR. The sample lists more than 30,000 clones, 85% to 90% occurring once. What was sequenced was CD4+ T cells from blood buffy coats. The receptor was derived from a human donor in good health.

The CDR3: CASSVGILHTDTQYF. CDR3 nucleotide sequence: TGCGCCAGCAGCGTCGGAATCCTCCACACAGATACGCAGTATTTT. The chain employs TRBV5-1 and TRBJ2-3; D remains ambiguous. This CDR3 region has 15 residues. Trimming left V 4 bases short and J 2 bases short, with 14 bases between. Germline loops: CDR1 SGHRS, CDR2 YFSETQ.